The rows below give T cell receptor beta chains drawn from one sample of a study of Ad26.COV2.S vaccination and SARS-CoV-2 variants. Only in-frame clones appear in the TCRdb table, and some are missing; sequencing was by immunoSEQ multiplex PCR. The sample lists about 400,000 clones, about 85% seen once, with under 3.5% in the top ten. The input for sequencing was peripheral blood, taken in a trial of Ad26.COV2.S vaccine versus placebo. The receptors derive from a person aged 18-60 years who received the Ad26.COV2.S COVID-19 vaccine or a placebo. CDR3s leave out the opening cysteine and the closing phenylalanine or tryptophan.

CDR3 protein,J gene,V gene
ASSPSVSGGEKLF,TRBJ1-4,TRBV18
ASSPSDSRGTEAF,TRBJ1-1,TRBV18
ASSLARGLAPGELF,TRBJ2-2,TRBV5-4
ASSRGGGNYEQY,TRBJ2-7,TRBV18
ASSLSSGDTQY,TRBJ2-3,TRBV11-3
ASSLAGGTETQY,TRBJ2-5,TRBV5-6
ASTKTGELF,TRBJ2-2,TRBV6-5
ASSLGLAGKPAEQF,TRBJ2-1,TRBV11-2
ASTSWGGTGELF,TRBJ2-2,TRBV11-2
ASSERGTDLYSNQPQH,TRBJ1-5,TRBV6-1
ASSRRSWGTGELF,TRBJ2-2,TRBV5-8
ASSSSRDTQY,TRBJ2-3,TRBV5-5
AWSNRGDTQY,TRBJ2-3,TRBV30
ASSPRDRGPYSNQPQH,TRBJ1-5,TRBV27
AIGKERTQETQY,TRBJ2-5,TRBV10-3
ASSTYEGGTGELF,TRBJ2-2,TRBV6-5
ASSLGLGGHEQY,TRBJ2-7,TRBV7-9
ASSLGRSEQY,TRBJ2-7,TRBV7-2
ASSEGQGGTEAF,TRBJ1-1,TRBV5-1
ASSPTGNSNQPQH,TRBJ1-5,TRBV18
ASGKTMNTEAF,TRBJ1-1,TRBV6-5
ASSEAFRGGANEQY,TRBJ2-7,TRBV6-1
ASSPGTDTQY,TRBJ2-3,TRBV12-3/TRBV12-4
ASRTDGGDYGYT,TRBJ1-2,TRBV2
ASTQRGGDTEAF,TRBJ1-1,TRBV7-6
ASTASGLQETQY,TRBJ2-5,TRBV7-8
ASSSSTGGYEQY,TRBJ2-7,TRBV11-2
ASSLWGGAGELF,TRBJ2-2,TRBV5-4
ASTFREGGPADTQY,TRBJ2-3,TRBV2
ASSLARGGGSYNSPLH,TRBJ1-6,TRBV7-2
ASSRDSYNEAF,TRBJ1-1,TRBV6-2/TRBV6-3
ASSQGQGASGNTIY,TRBJ1-3,TRBV7-8
ASSPGIGGYEQY,TRBJ2-7,TRBV27
ASSWLGGGYGYT,TRBJ1-2,TRBV5-5
ASSLQGPETQY,TRBJ2-5,TRBV5-1
ASSEAASGPLEQY,TRBJ2-7,TRBV6-1
ASGLGIRGLGGQDTQY,TRBJ2-3,TRBV12-5
ASSESTGGPPEGDTQY,TRBJ2-3,TRBV10-1
ASSGQDNEQF,TRBJ2-1,TRBV7-9
AISNPGGSYGYT,TRBJ1-2,TRBV10-3
ASSYSNVAGGFGYT,TRBJ1-2,TRBV6-2/TRBV6-3
ASSGQGLASTGELF,TRBJ2-2,TRBV7-8
ASRRAAGSDYGYT,TRBJ1-2,TRBV6-5
ASSFGGVTDTQY,TRBJ2-3,TRBV5-4
ASSYRGEGPPLH,TRBJ1-6,TRBV13